This passage covers 30 T cell receptor beta chains from one sample sequenced in a study of shared clonotypes between healthy human individuals. Profiling relied on immunoSEQ multiplex PCR, and the TCRdb table lists in-frame clones only, not all of them. The sample consists of over 850,000 clones, around 78% of them appearing once. The sequencing input was memory CD4+ T cells from PBMCs. This sample's subset: CD45RA-negative fraction. Source of these receptors: a man younger than 35 in good health. Some clones in this sample may be carry-over from other donors' samples.

The genes are TRBV29-1 and TRBJ2-5; TRBD2 matches 7 bases. Trimming took 3 bases from V and 5 from J; bases not matched to a gene: 0. The CDR3 is 11 amino acids. CDR1 SQVTM and CDR2 ANQGSEA come from the germline V gene. CDR3 in amino acids: CSVDGGETQYF. The CDR3 nucleotides are TGCAGCGTTGACGGGGGGGAGACCCAGTACTTC.

This clone was recorded once. The genes are TRBV18 and TRBJ2-5; D may be TRBD2 (5 bases). Trimming cost V 1 base and J 3 bases, with 9 bases left between them. In germline, CDR1 is KGHSH, CDR2 LQKENI. The CDR3 contains 14 residues. This CDR3 reads CASSPRRVEETQYF. In DNA, the CDR3 is TGTGCCAGCTCACCACGGCGGGTGGAAGAGACCCAGTACTTC.

This chain connects TRBV28 to TRBJ1-3; no clear D. Germline V lookup: CDR1 MDHEN, CDR2 SYDVKM. This CDR3 has 17 amino acids. V was cut by 3 bases and J by 0 bases, with 15 bases left in between. The CDR3 DNA reads TGTGCCAGCAGTTTTCTCTCCGGGCGATACTCTGGAAACACCATATATTTT. This gives the protein CASSFLSGRYSGNTIYF. Full variable domain (remainder filled in from reference TRBV28 and TRBJ1-3): DVKVTQSSRYLVKRTGEKVFLECVQDMDHENMFWYRQDPGLGLRLIYFSYDVKMKEKGDIPEGYSVSREKKERFSLILESASTNQTSMYLCASSFLSGRYSGNTIYFGEGSWLTVV.

The chain links TRBV28 to TRBJ2-6, with unresolved D. The CDR3 consists of 15 residues. V was trimmed by 6 bases and J by 2 bases, leaving 11 bases between them. Looked up from germline, CDR1 is MDHEN and CDR2 is SYDVKM. The CDR3 nucleotides are TGTGCCAGCAGACCTCAGAAAGCTGGGGCCAACGTCCTGACTTTC. Translating gives CASRPQKAGANVLTF.

Many counts were recorded for this clone. This specimen includes other DNA sequences encoding the same CDR3. The chain couples TRBV20-1 to TRBJ2-3; the D is unclear. Germline V gene data show CDR1 as DFQATT and CDR2 as SNEGSKA (reference sequence). The V end was cut by 6 bases, the J end by 6 bases, with 7 bases between. The CDR3 runs 10 residues. This CDR3 reads CSARRDTQYF. CDR3 DNA: TGCAGTGCCCGGCGGGATACGCAGTATTTT.

The chain recombines TRBV10-3 with TRBJ2-1; 8 bases line up with TRBD2. V lost 5 bases and J lost 4; bases outside the gene matches: 7. The CDR3 is 15 residues long. Germline V gene lookup returns CDR1 ENHRY and CDR2 SYGVKD. The CDR3 here is CAISSLAGKYNEQFF. The CDR3 DNA reads as TGTGCCATCAGTAGCTTAGCGGGAAAATACAATGAGCAGTTCTTC.

The chain joins TRBV4-2 to TRBJ1-2; a possible D gene is TRBD1 (6 bases). The V and J ends lost 1 base and 5 bases respectively, with 11 bases between them. The CDR3 totals 14 residues. Germline-derived CDR1 and CDR2 are LGHNA and YNFKEQ. The CDR3 DNA follows: TGTGCCAGCAGCCAAGGCGAGGGGGGGTATGGCTACACCTTC. It specifies CASSQGEGGYGYTF.

The rearrangement joins TRBV6-4 to TRBJ1-5; D unresolved. Trimming shortened V by 7 bases and J by 8 bases, and 9 bases separated the two germline ends. Germline V CDR1 and CDR2: MRHNA, SNTAGT. The CDR3 has 11 residues. CDR3 in amino acids: CASKGNEPQHF. CDR3 sequence (DNA): TGTGCCAGCAAAGGGAACGAGCCCCAGCATTTT.

Concerning this clone itself: Other nucleotide sequences from this sample produce the same CDR3. The chain uses TRBV7-9 and TRBJ1-4; maybe TRBD1 (6 bases). The V end lost 5 bases, the J end lost 8 bases, and 15 bases lay between the germline ends. Germline V gives CDR1 SEHNR, CDR2 FQNEAQ (reference sequence). The CDR3 is 14 residues long. The CDR3 DNA reads as TGTGCCAGCAGCCTGTCGAAGGGGGGCGAAAAACTGTTTTTT. It codes for CASSLSKGGEKLFF.

This chain links TRBV4-1 with TRBJ1-2; TRBD1 matches 11 bases. There are 17 residues in the CDR3. Germline CDR1 and CDR2: MGHRA and YSYEKL. Losses at the gene ends were 1 base for V and 4 bases for J; bases not matched to a gene: 8. CDR3 bases: TGCGCCAGCAGCCAAGTCGGACAGGGGGCTCCCCCCTATGGCTACACCTTC. Protein: CASSQVGQGAPPYGYTF.

This chain joins TRBV7-8 and TRBJ2-5; tentative D call: TRBD1 (6 bases). Germline V gives CDR1 SGHVS, CDR2 FQNEAQ. This CDR3 has 15 residues. Trimming pared 5 bases from V and 9 bases from J, leaving 22 bases between. The CDR3 DNA reads TGTGCCAGCAGCCAGGGGAATAGCGCGATTCATCCCCAGTACTTC. Translated: CASSQGNSAIHPQYF. The whole variable domain, remainder taken from reference TRBV7-8 and TRBJ2-5, is GAGVSQSPRYKVAKRGQDVALRCDPISGHVSLFWYQQALGQGPEFLTYFQNEAQLDKSGLPSDRFFAERPEGSVSTLKIQRTQQEDSAVYLCASSQGNSAIHPQYFGPGTRLLVL.

J is TRBJ2-6 and V is TRBV6-4, with a weak D call TRBD2 (7 bases). In germline, CDR1 is MRHNA, CDR2 SNTAGT. CDR3 size: 14 residues. V gave up 9 bases and J gave up 4 bases, with 13 bases separating them. The CDR3 loop is CARHGGLGANVLTF. CDR3 nucleotide sequence: TGTGCCAGACACGGGGGGCTCGGGGCCAACGTCCTGACTTTC.

This clone was detected only once. The chain links TRBV7-3 to TRBJ1-2, with 12 bases identical to TRBD1. Germline CDR1 reads SGHTA; CDR2 reads FQGTGA. The CDR3 consists of 14 residues. V trimming: 5 bases; J trimming: 7 bases; junction bases outside the gene matches: 5. CDR3 sequence: CASSPGTGGFGYTF. The CDR3 DNA is TGTGCCAGCAGCCCCGGGACAGGGGGCTTTGGCTACACCTTC.

The chain uses TRBV5-6 and TRBJ2-7; TRBD2 aligns across 7 bases. Trimming at V came to 0 bases and at J to 0 bases, leaving 3 bases not matched to a gene. Looked up from germline, CDR1 is SGHDT and CDR2 is YYEEEE. The CDR3 is 15 residues long. The CDR3 loop reads CASSLGTGGSYEQYF. In DNA form, the CDR3 reads TGTGCCAGCAGCTTGGGAACGGGGGGCTCCTACGAGCAGTACTTC.

The rearrangement links TRBV9 to TRBJ2-3, with 11 bases identical to TRBD2. Germline lookup yields CDR1 SGDLS and CDR2 YYNGEE. There are 17 residues in the CDR3. V was pared by 3 bases and J by 1 base, with 7 bases of the junction left unmatched. The CDR3 DNA sequence: TGTGCCAGCAGCGCCACCGGGACTAGCGGAGGCACAGATACGCAGTATTTT. Its protein product is CASSATGTSGGTDTQYF.

The table lists this clone with a few counts. This rearrangement joins TRBV7-3 to TRBJ2-5, with D perhaps matching TRBD2 (7 bases). The CDR3 sequence is 17 residues long. Germline values: CDR1 SGHTA, CDR2 FQGTGA. V lost 4 bases, J lost 5 bases, and 23 bases lay in between. The CDR3 sequence: CASSSLRGGALGETQYF. For the CDR3, the DNA is TGTGCCAGCAGCTCCCTCCGAGGGGGGGCGCTGGGGGAGACCCAGTACTTC.

The J gene is TRBJ2-7, the V gene TRBV18; D gene uncertain. Germline V gives CDR1 KGHSH, CDR2 LQKENI. Trimming took off 2 bases at V and 6 bases at J, with 17 bases between the two ends. The length of the CDR3 is 15 residues. CDR3 sequence reads: CASSPETENFGEQYF. Here the CDR3 DNA reads TGTGCCAGCTCACCAGAGACGGAAAACTTCGGCGAGCAGTACTTC.

This sequence joins TRBV27 and TRBJ1-1; TRBD1 aligns across 11 bases. This CDR3 is built from 17 residues. Per germline, CDR1 MNHEY and CDR2 SMNVEV (reference sequence). Unmatched junction bases numbered 13, after V lost 8 bases and J lost 2 bases. CDR3 protein: CASRPLGTGGLNTEAFF. As DNA, the CDR3 is TGTGCCAGCCGTCCTTTGGGGACAGGGGGACTTAACACTGAAGCTTTCTTT.

The CDR3 DNA follows: TGTGCCAGCAGCTTAGATGGCGGGAATACGCAGTATTTT. This codes for CASSLDGGNTQYF. The chain couples TRBV7-2 to TRBJ2-3; tentatively, D is TRBD2 (6 bases). There are 13 residues in the CDR3. V dropped 1 base and J dropped 7 bases, with 9 bases sitting between them. Per germline, CDR1 SGHTA and CDR2 FQGNSA.

V and J are TRBV4-2 and TRBJ2-1, with 9 bases lining up with TRBD2. With V trimmed by 7 bases and J by 8 bases, 15 bases remained unmatched. Per germline, CDR1 LGHNA and CDR2 YNFKEQ. The CDR3 extends over 16 amino acids. This chain's CDR3 is CASTLLGGRALDEQFF. The CDR3 DNA reads as TGTGCCAGCACCTTACTCGGCGGGAGGGCCTTGGATGAGCAGTTCTTC.

V is TRBV2 and J is TRBJ2-7, with TRBD1 as a possible D gene (5 bases). Germline lookup yields CDR1 SNHLY and CDR2 FYNNEI. V was shortened by 10 bases and J by 0 bases, with 13 bases between the two germline ends. The CDR3 has 13 amino acids. The CDR3 nucleotides are TGTGCCACCGTTGACAGTCTCTCCTACGAGCAGTACTTC. It yields the protein CATVDSLSYEQYF.

The chain combines TRBV5-1 with TRBJ2-1; TRBD2 agrees at 11 bases. Germline V gives CDR1 SGHRS, CDR2 YFSETQ. The length of the CDR3 is 15 residues. The ends lost 4 bases at V and 7 bases at J; junction bases unmatched: 7. CDR3 bases: TGCGCCAGCAGCGTACTAGCGGGAGTGTCTAATGAGCAGTTCTTC. Translated: CASSVLAGVSNEQFF.

The chain uses TRBV19 and TRBJ2-5; D gene ambiguous. The CDR3 is made up of 13 amino acids. The germline V gene encodes CDR1 LNHDA and CDR2 SQIVND (reference sequence). V dropped 4 bases and J dropped 2 bases, with 8 bases sitting between them. CDR3 region: CASSKNRQETQYF. The DNA of the CDR3 is TGTGCCAGTAGTAAAAACAGACAAGAGACCCAGTACTTC. The full variable domain, with the rest looked up from reference TRBV19 and TRBJ2-5, is DGGITQSPKYLFRKEGQNVTLSCEQNLNHDAMYWYRQDPGQGLRLIYYSQIVNDFQKGDIAEGYSVSREKKESFPLTVTSAQKNPTAFYLCASSKNRQETQYFGPGTRLLVL.

The chain couples TRBV19 to TRBJ1-5; a possible D gene is TRBD1 (6 bases). Deletions cut 2 bases from V and 6 bases from J, with 20 bases between. This CDR3 is 17 amino acids long. The V gene's germline CDR1 is LNHDA and CDR2 SQIVND (reference sequence). The CDR3: CASSIKGAQQGGQPQHF. The CDR3 nucleotides are TGTGCCAGTAGTATAAAAGGGGCGCAACAGGGCGGTCAGCCCCAGCATTTT.

J is TRBJ2-2 and V is TRBV10-1; 7 bases are a match to TRBD1. Germline V gene sequence: CDR1 WNHNN, CDR2 SYGVQD (reference sequence). The CDR3 is 14 amino acids. With V trimmed by 3 bases and J by 6 bases, 4 bases remained unmatched. The CDR3 is CASSDPQGSGELFF. The DNA for the CDR3 is TGCGCCAGCAGTGACCCACAGGGGTCCGGGGAGCTGTTTTTT.

This clone has a count of ten or more. This rearrangement joins TRBV11-2 to TRBJ2-5, with D possibly being TRBD1 (6 bases). The CDR3 runs to 14 residues. The germline V gene encodes CDR1 SGHAT and CDR2 FQNNGV. V lost 6 bases, J lost 3 bases, and 14 bases lay in between. The CDR3 sequence: CASRFRTAEETQYF. CDR3 DNA: TGTGCCAGCAGATTCAGGACAGCAGAAGAGACCCAGTACTTC.

This chain joins TRBV25-1 and TRBJ2-1, with TRBD1 matching 7 bases. Germline V CDR1 and CDR2: MGHDK, SYGVNS. V lost 5 bases, J lost 2 bases, and 3 bases stayed unmatched. This CDR3 comprises 14 residues. CDR3 sequence reads: CASSRTGTYNEQFF. DNA of the CDR3: TGTGCCAGCAGTAGGACAGGCACCTACAATGAGCAGTTCTTC.

The chain couples TRBV5-4 to TRBJ2-1, with unresolved D. The CDR3 consists of 15 residues. Germline CDR1 SGHNT, CDR2 YYREEE (reference sequence). The V end was cut by 0 bases, the J end by 3 bases, with 10 bases between. The CDR3 protein is CASSLELRGYNEQFF. Here the CDR3 DNA reads TGTGCCAGCAGCTTGGAGTTGCGCGGCTACAATGAGCAGTTCTTC.

The V and J genes are TRBV7-9 and TRBJ2-1; TRBD2 might be the D (5 bases). V lost 1 base, J lost 8 bases, and 12 bases lay in between. The CDR3 length is 14 residues. Per the germline V gene, CDR1 is SEHNR and CDR2 is FQNEAQ (reference sequence). The CDR3 DNA is TGTGCCAGCAGCTTAGAACTAGGCCAGGATGAGCAGTTCTTC. Amino acid sequence: CASSLELGQDEQFF.

This chain connects TRBV5-4 to TRBJ2-7, with 9 bases matching TRBD1. Germline V lookup: CDR1 SGHNT, CDR2 YYREEE (reference sequence). V shed 4 bases and J 6 bases; nucleotides not matched to a gene: 8. The CDR3 contains 14 residues. DNA for the CDR3: TGTGCCAGCAGCCCAGGACAGGGGATAGCCGAGCAGTACTTC. This gives the protein CASSPGQGIAEQYF.